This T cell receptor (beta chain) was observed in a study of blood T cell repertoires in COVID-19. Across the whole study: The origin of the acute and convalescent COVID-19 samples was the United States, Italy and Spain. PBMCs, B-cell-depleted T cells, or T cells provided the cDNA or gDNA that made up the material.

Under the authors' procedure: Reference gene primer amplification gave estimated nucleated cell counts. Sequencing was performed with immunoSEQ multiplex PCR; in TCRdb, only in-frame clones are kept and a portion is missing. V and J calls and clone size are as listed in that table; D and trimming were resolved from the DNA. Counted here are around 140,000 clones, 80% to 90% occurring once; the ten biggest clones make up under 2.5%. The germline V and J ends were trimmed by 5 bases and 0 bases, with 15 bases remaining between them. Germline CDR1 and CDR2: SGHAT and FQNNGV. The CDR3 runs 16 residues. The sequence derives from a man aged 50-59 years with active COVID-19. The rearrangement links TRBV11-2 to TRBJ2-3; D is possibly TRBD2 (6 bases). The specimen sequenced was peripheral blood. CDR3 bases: TGTGCCAGCAGCCCAACGACTAGGACCAGCACAGATACGCAGTATTTT. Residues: CASSPTTRTSTDTQYF.